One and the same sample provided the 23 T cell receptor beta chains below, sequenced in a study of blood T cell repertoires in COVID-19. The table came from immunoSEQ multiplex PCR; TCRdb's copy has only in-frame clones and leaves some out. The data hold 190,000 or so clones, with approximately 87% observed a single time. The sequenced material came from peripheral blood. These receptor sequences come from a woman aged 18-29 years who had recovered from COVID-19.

CDR3 in amino acids: CASSQGTVNGYTF. CDR3 DNA: TGCGCCAGCAGCCAAGGGACAGTGAATGGCTACACCTTC. The rearrangement joins TRBV4-3 to TRBJ1-2, with D maybe TRBD1 (6 bases). This CDR3 region has 13 residues. Germline lookup yields CDR1 LGHNA and CDR2 YSLEER. V shed 1 base and J shed 6 bases, with 9 bases lying between them.

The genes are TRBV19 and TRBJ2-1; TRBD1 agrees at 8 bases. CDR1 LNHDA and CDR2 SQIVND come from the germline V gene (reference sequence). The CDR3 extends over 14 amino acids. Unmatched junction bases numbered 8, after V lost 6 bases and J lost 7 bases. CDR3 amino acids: CASRETGVMNEQFF. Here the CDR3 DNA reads TGTGCCAGTAGAGAGACAGGGGTAATGAATGAGCAGTTCTTC.

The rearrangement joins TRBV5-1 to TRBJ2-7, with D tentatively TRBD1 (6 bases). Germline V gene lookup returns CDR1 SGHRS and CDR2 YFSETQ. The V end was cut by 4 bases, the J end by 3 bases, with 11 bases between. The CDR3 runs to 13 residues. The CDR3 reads CASSTLRGYEQYF. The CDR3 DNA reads TGCGCCAGCAGCACGCTCAGGGGCTACGAGCAGTACTTC.

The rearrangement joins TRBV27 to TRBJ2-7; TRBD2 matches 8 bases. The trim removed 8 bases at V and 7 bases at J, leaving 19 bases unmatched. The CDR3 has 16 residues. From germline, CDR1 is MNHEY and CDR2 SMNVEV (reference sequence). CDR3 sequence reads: CASARGGLSEVMEQYV. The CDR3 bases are TGTGCCAGCGCCCGGGGGGGGTTGAGCGAAGTAATGGAGCAGTACGTC.

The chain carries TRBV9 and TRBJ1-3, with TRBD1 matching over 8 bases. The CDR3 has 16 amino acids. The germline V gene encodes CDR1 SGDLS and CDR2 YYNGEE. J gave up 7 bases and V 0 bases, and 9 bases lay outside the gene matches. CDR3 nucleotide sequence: TGTGCCAGCAGCGTAGATGGGGGGCAGGGGGCGAACACCATATATTTT. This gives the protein CASSVDGGQGANTIYF.

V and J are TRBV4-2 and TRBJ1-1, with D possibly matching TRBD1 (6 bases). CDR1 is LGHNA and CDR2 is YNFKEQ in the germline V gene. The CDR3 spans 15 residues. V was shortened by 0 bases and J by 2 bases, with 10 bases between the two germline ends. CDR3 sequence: CASSQDWTANTEAFF. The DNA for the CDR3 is TGTGCCAGCAGCCAAGACTGGACAGCAAACACTGAAGCTTTCTTT.

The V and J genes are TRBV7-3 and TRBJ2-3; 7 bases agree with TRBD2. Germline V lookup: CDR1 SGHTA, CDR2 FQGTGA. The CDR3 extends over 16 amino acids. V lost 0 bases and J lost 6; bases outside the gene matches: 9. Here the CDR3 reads CASSLTGGGLTDTQYF. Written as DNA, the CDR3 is TGTGCCAGCAGCTTAACTGGGGGAGGGCTGACGGATACGCAGTATTTT.

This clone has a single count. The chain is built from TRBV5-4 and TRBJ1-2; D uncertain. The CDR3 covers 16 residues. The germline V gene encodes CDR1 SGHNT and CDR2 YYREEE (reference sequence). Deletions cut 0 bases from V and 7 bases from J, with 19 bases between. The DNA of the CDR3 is TGTGCCAGCAGCTTGGAAGGAGCATCTCGGGTCCGTGGCTACACCTTC. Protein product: CASSLEGASRVRGYTF.

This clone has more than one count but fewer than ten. The CDR3 DNA sequence: TGCGCCAGCAGCCAAGATCAGGGTTGGGAATCCGGGGAGCTGTTTTTT. Protein: CASSQDQGWESGELFF. The chain recombines TRBV4-3 with TRBJ2-2, with D tentatively TRBD1 (5 bases). The V end lost 0 bases, the J end lost 6 bases, and 14 bases lay between the germline ends. The CDR3 is made up of 16 amino acids. The germline V gene encodes CDR1 LGHNA and CDR2 YSLEER.

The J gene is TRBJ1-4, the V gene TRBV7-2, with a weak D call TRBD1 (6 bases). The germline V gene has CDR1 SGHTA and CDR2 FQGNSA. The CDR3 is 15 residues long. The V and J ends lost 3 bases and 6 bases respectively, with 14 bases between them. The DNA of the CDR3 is TGTGCCAGCAGCTTTATCAGGGGAGGGTATGAAAAACTGTTTTTT. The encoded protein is CASSFIRGGYEKLFF.

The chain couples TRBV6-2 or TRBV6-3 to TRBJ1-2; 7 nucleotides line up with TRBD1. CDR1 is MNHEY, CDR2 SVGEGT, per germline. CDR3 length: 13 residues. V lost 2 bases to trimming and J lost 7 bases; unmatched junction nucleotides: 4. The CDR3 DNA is TGTGCCAGCAGTTACCATGACAGGGTTGGCTACACCTTC. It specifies CASSYHDRVGYTF.

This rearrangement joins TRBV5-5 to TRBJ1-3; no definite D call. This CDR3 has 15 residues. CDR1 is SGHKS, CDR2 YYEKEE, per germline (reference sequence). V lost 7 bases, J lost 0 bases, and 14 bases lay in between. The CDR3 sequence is CASYLNFGSGNTIYF. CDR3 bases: TGTGCCAGCTACCTGAATTTCGGCTCTGGAAACACCATATATTTT.

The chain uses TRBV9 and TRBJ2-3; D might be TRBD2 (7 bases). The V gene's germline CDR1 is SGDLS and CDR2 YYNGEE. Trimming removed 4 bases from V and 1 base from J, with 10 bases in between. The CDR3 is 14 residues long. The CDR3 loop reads CASSPGGRTDTQYF. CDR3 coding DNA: TGTGCCAGCAGCCCCGGGGGGCGCACAGATACGCAGTATTTT. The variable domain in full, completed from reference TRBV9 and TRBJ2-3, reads DSGVTQTPKHLITATGQRVTLRCSPRSGDLSVYWYQQSLDQGLQFLIQYYNGEERAKGNILERFSAQQFPDLHSELNLSSLELGDSALYFCASSPGGRTDTQYFGPGTRLTVL.

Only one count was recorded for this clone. Here the CDR3 reads CASSFTPNEQFF. As DNA, the CDR3 is TGTGCCAGCAGTTTCACTCCCAATGAGCAGTTCTTC. V gene TRBV12-3 or TRBV12-4 combines with J gene TRBJ2-1, with D unclear. This CDR3 spans 12 amino acids. Trimming removed 3 bases from V and 6 bases from J, with 6 bases in between.

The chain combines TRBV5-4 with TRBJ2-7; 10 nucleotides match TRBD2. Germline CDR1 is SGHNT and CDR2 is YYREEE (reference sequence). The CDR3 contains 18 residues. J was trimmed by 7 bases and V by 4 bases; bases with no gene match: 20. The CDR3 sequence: CASSHLRLLAGVNEEQYV. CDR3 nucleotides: TGTGCCAGCAGCCACCTTCGGCTTCTAGCGGGAGTAAATGAGGAGCAGTACGTC.

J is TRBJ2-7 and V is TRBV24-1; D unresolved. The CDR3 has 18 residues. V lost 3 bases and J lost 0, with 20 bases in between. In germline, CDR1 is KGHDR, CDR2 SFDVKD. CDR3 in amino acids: CATSDQTKPRPSSYEQYF. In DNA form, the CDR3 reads TGTGCCACCAGTGATCAAACTAAACCCCGGCCAAGCTCCTACGAGCAGTACTTC.

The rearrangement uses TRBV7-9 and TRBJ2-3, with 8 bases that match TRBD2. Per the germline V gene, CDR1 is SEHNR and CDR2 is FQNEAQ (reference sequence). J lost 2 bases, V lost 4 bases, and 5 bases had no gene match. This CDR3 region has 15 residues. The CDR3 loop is CASSSGLALTDTQYF. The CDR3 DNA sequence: TGTGCCAGCAGCTCAGGACTAGCTCTCACAGATACGCAGTATTTT.

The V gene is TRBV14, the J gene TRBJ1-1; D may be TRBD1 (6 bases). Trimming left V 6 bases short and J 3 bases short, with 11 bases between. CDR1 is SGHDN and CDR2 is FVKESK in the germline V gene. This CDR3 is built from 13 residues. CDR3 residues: CASSPTGYTEAFF. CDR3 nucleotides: TGTGCCAGCAGTCCTACAGGGTACACTGAAGCTTTCTTT.

CDR3 nucleotides: TGTGCCAGCAGCGTAATGAGGGAGCAGTACTTC. Amino acids: CASSVMREQYF. The rearrangement links TRBV7-2 to TRBJ2-7; no clear D gene. The V gene's germline CDR1 is SGHTA and CDR2 FQGNSA. The CDR3 is 11 amino acids. V was trimmed by 5 bases and J by 7 bases, leaving 9 bases between them. Combining the CDR3 with reference TRBV7-2 and TRBJ2-7 gives the whole variable domain GAGVSQSPSNKVTEKGKDVELRCDPISGHTALYWYRQSLGQGLEFLIYFQGNSAPDKSGLPSDRFSAERTGGSVSTLTIQRTQQEDSAVYLCASSVMREQYFGPGTRLTVT.

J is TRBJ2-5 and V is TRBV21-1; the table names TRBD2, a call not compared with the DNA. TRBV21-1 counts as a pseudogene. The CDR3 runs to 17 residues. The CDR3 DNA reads TGTGCCAGCAGCAAACGAAGGTTAGCGGGGCGTGAGGAGACCCAGTACTTC. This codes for CASSKRRLAGREETQYF.

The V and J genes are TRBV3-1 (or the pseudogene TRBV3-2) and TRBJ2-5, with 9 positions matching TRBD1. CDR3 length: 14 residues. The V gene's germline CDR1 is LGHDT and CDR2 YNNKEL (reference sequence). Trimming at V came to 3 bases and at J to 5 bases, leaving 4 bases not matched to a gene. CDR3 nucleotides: TGTGCCAGCAGCCAGATCGACAGGGGGGAGACCCAGTACTTC. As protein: CASSQIDRGETQYF.

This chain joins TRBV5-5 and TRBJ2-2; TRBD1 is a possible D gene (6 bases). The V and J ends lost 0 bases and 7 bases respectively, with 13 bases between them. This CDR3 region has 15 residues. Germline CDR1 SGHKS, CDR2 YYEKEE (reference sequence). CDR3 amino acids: CASSLVPGVLGELFF. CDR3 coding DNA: TGTGCCAGCAGCTTGGTGCCAGGGGTTCTCGGGGAGCTGTTTTTT.

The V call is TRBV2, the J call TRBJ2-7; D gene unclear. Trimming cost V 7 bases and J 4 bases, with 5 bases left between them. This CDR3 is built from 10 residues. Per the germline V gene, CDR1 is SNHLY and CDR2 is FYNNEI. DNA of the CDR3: TGTGCCAGCATCTCGTACGAGCAGTACTTC. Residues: CASISYEQYF.